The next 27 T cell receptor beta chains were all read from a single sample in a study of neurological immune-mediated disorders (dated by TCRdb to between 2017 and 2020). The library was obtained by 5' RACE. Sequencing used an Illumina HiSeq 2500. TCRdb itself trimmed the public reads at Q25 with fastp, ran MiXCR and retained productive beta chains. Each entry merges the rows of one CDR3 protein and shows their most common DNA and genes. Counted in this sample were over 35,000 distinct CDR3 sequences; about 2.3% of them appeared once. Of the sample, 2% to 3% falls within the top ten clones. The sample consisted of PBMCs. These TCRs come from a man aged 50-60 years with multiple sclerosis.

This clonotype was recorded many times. CDR3: CSAFTGTSGAREQFF. The CDR3 DNA reads TGCAGCGCCTTCACCGGGACTAGCGGGGCTAGAGAGCAGTTCTTC. V and J are TRBV29-1 and TRBJ2-1; 13 bases align to TRBD2. CDR3 length: 15 residues. V shed 7 bases, J shed 10 bases, and the junction held 13 bases outside the gene matches. Germline V gives CDR1 SQVTM, CDR2 ANQGSEA.

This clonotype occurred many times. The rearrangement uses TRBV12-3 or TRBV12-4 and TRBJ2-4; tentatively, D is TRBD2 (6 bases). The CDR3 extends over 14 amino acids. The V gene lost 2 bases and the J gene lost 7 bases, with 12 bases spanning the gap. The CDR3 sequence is CASSLRGIENIQYF. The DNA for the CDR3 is TGTGCCAGCAGTTTACGGGGGATAGAGAACATTCAGTACTTC.

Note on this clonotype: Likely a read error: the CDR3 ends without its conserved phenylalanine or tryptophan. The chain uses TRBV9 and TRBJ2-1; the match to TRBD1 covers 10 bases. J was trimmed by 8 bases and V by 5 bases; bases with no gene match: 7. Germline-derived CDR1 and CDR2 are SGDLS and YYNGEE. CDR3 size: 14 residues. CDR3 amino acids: CASSFRDRGDEQFN. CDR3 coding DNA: TGTGCCAGCAGTTTTAGGGACAGGGGCGATGAGCAGTTCAAC.

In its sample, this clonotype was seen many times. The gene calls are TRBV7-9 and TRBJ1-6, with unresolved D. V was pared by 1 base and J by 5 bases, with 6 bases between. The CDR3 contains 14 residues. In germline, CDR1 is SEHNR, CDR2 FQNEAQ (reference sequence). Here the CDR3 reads CASSLDGDNSPLHF. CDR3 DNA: TGTGCCAGCAGCTTAGATGGGGATAATTCACCCCTCCACTTT.

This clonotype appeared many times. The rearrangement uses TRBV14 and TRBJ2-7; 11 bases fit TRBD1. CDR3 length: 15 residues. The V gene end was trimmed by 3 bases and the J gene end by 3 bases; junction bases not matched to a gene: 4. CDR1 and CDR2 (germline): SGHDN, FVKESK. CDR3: CASSHGTGGYYEQYF. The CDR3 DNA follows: TGTGCCAGCAGCCACGGGACAGGGGGGTACTACGAGCAGTACTTC. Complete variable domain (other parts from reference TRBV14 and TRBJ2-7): EAGVTQFPSHSVIEKGQTVTLRCDPISGHDNLYWYRRVMGKEIKFLLHFVKESKQDESGMPNNRFLAERTGGTYSTLKVQPAELEDSGVYFCASSHGTGGYYEQYFGPGTRLTVT.

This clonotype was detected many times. The CDR3 coding sequence is TGTGCCAGCAGCTGGGACTGGCGTGGGAATGAGCAGTTCTTC. This translates into CASSWDWRGNEQFF. This sequence joins TRBV5-5 and TRBJ2-1; TRBD2 is a possible D gene (6 bases). The V gene's germline CDR1 is SGHKS and CDR2 YYEKEE (reference sequence). V was shortened by 3 bases and J by 7 bases, with 14 bases between the two germline ends. The CDR3 spans 14 residues.

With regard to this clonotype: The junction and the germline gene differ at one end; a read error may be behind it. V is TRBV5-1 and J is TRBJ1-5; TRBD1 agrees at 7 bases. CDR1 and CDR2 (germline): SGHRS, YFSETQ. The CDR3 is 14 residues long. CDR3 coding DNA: TGCGCCAGCAGCTTTACAGGGGTCGGTCAGCCCAAGCATTTT. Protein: CASSFTGVGQPKHF.

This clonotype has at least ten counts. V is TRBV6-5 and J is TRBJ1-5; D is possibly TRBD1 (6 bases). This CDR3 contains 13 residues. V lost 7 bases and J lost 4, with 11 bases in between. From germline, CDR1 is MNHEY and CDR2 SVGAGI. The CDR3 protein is CASTGGANQPQHF. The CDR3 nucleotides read TGTGCCAGCACGGGGGGGGCGAATCAGCCCCAGCATTTT.

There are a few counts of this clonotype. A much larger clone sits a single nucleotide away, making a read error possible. For the CDR3, the DNA is TGCGGTGCTAGACTAGGGACTGAAGCTTTCTTT. Protein: CGARLGTEAFF. This sequence joins TRBV20-1 and TRBJ1-1, with D hard to call. CDR3 length equals 11 residues. Germline-derived CDR1 and CDR2 are DFQATT and SNEGSKA (reference sequence).

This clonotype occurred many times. The CDR3, as DNA: TGTGCCATCAGTGATATCTCGGCAGTTGAAGCTTTCTTT. Its protein product is CAISDISAVEAFF. This chain connects TRBV10-3 to TRBJ1-1; D uncertain. Germline-derived CDR1 and CDR2 are ENHRY and SYGVKD. The CDR3 is 13 residues long. Between the trimmed V and J ends, which lost 3 bases and 7 bases, there was a span of 12 bases.

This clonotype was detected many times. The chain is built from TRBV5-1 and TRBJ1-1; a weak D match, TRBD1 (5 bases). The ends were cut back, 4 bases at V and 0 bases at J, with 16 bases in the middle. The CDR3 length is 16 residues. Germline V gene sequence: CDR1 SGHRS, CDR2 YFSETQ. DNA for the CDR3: TGCGCCAGCAGCGTTATGGCGGGACGGTTGAACACTGAAGCTTTCTTT. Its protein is CASSVMAGRLNTEAFF.

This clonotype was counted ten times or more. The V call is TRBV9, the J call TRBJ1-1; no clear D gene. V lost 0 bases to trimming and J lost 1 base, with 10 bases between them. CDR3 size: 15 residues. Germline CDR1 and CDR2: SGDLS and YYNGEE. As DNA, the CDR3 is TGTGCCAGCAGCGTAGGGGGTGGTGGGAACACTGAAGCTTTCTTT. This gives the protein CASSVGGGGNTEAFF.

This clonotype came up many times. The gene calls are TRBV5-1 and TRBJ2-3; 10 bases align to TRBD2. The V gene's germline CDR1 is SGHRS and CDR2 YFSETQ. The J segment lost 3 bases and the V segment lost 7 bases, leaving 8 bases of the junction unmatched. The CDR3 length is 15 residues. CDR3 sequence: CASCTGTSVTDTQYF. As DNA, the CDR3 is TGCGCCAGCTGCACCGGGACTAGCGTGACAGATACGCAGTATTTT.

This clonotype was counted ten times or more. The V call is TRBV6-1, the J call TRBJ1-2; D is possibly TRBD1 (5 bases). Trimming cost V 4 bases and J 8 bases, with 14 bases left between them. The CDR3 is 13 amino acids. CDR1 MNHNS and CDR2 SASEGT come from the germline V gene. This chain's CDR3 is CASSGTFYEGYTF. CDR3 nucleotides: TGTGCCAGCAGTGGGACATTTTATGAGGGCTACACCTTC.

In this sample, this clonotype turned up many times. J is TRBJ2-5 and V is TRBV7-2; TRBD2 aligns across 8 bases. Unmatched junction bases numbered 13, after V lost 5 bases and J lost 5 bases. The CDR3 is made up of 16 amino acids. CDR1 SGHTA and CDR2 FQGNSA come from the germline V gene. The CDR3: CASSGSGVTPGETQYF. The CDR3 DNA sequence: TGTGCCAGCAGCGGTAGCGGGGTTACACCAGGGGAGACCCAGTACTTC. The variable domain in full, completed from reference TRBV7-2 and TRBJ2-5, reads GAGVSQSPSNKVTEKGKDVELRCDPISGHTALYWYRQSLGQGLEFLIYFQGNSAPDKSGLPSDRFSAERTGGSVSTLTIQRTQQEDSAVYLCASSGSGVTPGETQYFGPGTRLLVL.

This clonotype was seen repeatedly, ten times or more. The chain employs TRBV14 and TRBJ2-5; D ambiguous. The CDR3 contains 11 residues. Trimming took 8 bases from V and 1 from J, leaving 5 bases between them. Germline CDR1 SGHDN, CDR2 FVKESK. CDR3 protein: CASGRQETQYF. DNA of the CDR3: TGTGCCAGCGGCCGCCAAGAGACCCAGTACTTC.

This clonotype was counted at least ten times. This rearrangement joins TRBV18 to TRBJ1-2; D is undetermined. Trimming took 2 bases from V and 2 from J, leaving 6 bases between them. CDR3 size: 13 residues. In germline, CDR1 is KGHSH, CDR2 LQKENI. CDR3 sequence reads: CASSPGKNYGYTF. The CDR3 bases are TGTGCCAGCTCACCAGGGAAAAACTATGGCTACACCTTC.

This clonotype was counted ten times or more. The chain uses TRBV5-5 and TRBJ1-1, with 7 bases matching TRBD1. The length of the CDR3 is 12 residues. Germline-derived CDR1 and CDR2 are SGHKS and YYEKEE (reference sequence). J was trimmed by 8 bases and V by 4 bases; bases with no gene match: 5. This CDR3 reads CASSLQTGEAFF. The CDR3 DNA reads TGTGCCAGCAGCCTACAGACAGGGGAAGCTTTCTTT.

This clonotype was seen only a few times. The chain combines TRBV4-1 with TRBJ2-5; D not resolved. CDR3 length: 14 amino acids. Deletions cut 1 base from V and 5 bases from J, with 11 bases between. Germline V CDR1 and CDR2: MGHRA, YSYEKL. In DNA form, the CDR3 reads TGCGCCAGCAGCCAAGTCGTAAGCCTCGAGACCCAGTACTTC. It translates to CASSQVVSLETQYF.

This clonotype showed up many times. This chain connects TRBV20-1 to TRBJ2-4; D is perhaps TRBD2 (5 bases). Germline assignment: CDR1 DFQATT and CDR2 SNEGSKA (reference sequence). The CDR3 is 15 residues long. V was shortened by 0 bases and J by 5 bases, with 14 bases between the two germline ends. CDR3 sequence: CSARDGPGFENIQYF. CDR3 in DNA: TGCAGTGCTAGAGATGGCCCGGGATTTGAAAACATTCAGTACTTC.

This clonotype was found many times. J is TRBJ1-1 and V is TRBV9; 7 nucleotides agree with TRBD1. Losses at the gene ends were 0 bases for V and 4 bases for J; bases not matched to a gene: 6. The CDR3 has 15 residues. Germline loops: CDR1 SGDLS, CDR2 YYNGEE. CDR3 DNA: TGTGCCAGCAGCGTAGGACAGGGAAACCCCACTGAAGCTTTCTTT. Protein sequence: CASSVGQGNPTEAFF. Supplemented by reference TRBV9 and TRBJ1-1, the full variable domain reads DSGVTQTPKHLITATGQRVTLRCSPRSGDLSVYWYQQSLDQGLQFLIQYYNGEERAKGNILERFSAQQFPDLHSELNLSSLELGDSALYFCASSVGQGNPTEAFFGQGTRLTVV.

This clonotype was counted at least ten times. The CDR3 DNA sequence: TGCGCCAGCAGCTTAAGGGAAGACTACGAGCAGTACTTC. This encodes CASSLREDYEQYF. The rearrangement links TRBV5-1 to TRBJ2-7, with D unclear. Between the trimmed V and J ends, which lost 2 bases and 3 bases, there was a span of 9 bases. This CDR3 has 13 residues. Germline-derived CDR1 and CDR2 are SGHRS and YFSETQ.

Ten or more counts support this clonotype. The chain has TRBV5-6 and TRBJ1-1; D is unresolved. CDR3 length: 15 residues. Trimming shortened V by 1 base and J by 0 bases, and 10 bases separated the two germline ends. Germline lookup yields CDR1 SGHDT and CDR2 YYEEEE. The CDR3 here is CASSLPESMNTEAFF. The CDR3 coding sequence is TGTGCCAGCAGCTTGCCAGAGTCCATGAACACTGAAGCTTTCTTT.

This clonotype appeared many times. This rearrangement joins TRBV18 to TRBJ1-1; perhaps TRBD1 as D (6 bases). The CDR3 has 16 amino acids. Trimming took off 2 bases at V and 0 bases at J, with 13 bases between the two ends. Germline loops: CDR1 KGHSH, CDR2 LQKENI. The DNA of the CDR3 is TGTGCCAGCTCACCAACAGGGACGGTAGTGAACACTGAAGCTTTCTTT. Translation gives CASSPTGTVVNTEAFF. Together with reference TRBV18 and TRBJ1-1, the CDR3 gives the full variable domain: NAGVMQNPRHLVRRRGQEARLRCSPMKGHSHVYWYRQLPEEGLKFMVYLQKENIIDESGMPKERFSAEFPKEGPSILRIQQVVRGDSAAYFCASSPTGTVVNTEAFFGQGTRLTVV.

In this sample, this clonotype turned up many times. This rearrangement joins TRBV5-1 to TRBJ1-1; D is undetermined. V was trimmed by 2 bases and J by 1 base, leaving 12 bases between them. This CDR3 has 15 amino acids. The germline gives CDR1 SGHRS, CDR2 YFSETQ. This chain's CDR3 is CASSFSHTSNTEAFF. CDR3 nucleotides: TGCGCCAGCAGCTTTTCCCACACTTCGAACACTGAAGCTTTCTTT.

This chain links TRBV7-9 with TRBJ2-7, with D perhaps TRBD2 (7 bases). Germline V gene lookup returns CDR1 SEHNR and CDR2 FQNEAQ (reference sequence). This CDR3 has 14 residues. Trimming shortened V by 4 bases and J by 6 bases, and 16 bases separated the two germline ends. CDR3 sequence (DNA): TGTGCCAGCAGCTACGAGACAAGGGGGGGCGAGCAGTACTTC. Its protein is CASSYETRGGEQYF.

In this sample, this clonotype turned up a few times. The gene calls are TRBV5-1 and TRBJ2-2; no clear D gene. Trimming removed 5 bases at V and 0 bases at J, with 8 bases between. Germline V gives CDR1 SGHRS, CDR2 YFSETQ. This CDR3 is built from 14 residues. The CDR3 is CASRGGPNTGELFF. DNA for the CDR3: TGCGCCAGCAGGGGTGGTCCGAACACCGGGGAGCTGTTTTTT.